This TCR beta chain was profiled in a study of blood T cell repertoires in COVID-19. The repertoire was sequenced with immunoSEQ multiplex PCR; TCRdb's copy has only in-frame clones and lacks some. Here the sample spans around 160,000 clones, about 80% being singletons. The CDR3 spans 16 residues. In germline, CDR1 is SGHDN, CDR2 FVKESK. The ends lost 1 base at V and 6 bases at J; junction bases unmatched: 10. The rearrangement links TRBV14 to TRBJ1-2; 8 bases match TRBD1. This TCR derives from a woman aged 55-70 years who had recovered from COVID-19. Sequenced sample: PBMCs or T cells enriched from blood (not recorded which). The CDR3, as DNA: TGTGCCAGCAGCCAAGTCCCCTTCGGACAGGGCCATGGCTACACCTTC. Encoded protein: CASSQVPFGQGHGYTF.